The TCR beta chain described here comes from a study of blood T cell repertoires in COVID-19. The overall study: Both acute and convalescent COVID-19 samples were obtained from the United States, Italy and Spain.

CDR3 length: 13 amino acids. The V gene's germline CDR1 is SGHTS and CDR2 YDEGEE. The V segment lost 2 bases and the J segment 7 bases; nucleotides outside the gene matches: 5. Method: immunoSEQ multiplex PCR; TCRdb's copy keeps in-frame clones and lacks some. This sample has 190,000 or so clones, with 75% to 90% found just once. Sequencing was performed on peripheral blood. The rearrangement uses TRBV5-8 and TRBJ1-2; 7 bases agree with TRBD1. The sequence was collected from a man aged 40-49 years with acute or convalescent COVID-19. The CDR3 sequence: CASSFKGGTGYTF. The CDR3 bases are TGTGCCAGCAGCTTTAAAGGGGGCACTGGCTACACCTTC.